Described below is a single T cell receptor (beta chain) sequence and its context. The CDR3 runs to 15 residues. CDR1 is LGHNA, CDR2 YNFKEQ, per germline. V shed 0 bases and J shed 11 bases, with 17 bases lying between them. This entry is derived from a study of long-term antiretroviral therapy in people with HIV. Sequencing used immunoSEQ v3.0 at survey level. The repertoire was sequenced with immunoSEQ multiplex PCR; TCRdb's copy has only in-frame clones and lacks some. The sample contains some 36,000 clones, roughly 81% of which appear only once. The rearrangement links TRBV4-2 to TRBJ2-4, with no clear D. The source material was unsorted PBMCs, sampled approximately 2.9 years before starting antiretroviral therapy. This clonotype was sampled from a woman aged 30 to 39 with HIV. The CDR3: CASSQENTNNDLQYF. CDR3 DNA sequence: TGTGCCAGCAGCCAAGAGAACACGAACAACGACCTTCAGTACTTC.